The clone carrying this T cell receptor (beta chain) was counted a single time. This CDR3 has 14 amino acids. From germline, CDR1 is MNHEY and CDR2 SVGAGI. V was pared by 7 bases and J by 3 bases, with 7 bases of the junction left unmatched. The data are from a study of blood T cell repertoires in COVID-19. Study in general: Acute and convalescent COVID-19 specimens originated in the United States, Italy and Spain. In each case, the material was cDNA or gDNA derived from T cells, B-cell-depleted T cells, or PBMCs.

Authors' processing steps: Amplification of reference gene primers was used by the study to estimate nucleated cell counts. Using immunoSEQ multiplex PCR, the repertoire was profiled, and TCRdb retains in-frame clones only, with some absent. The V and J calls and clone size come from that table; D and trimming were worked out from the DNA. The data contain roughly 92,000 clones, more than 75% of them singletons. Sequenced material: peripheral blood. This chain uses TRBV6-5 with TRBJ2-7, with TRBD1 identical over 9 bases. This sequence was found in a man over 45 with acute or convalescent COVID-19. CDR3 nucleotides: TGTGCCAGCAAAGGGACAGGGAACGGCTACGAGCAGTACTTC. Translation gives CASKGTGNGYEQYF.